The 17 T cell receptor beta chains in this list originate from one sample, sequenced in a study of blood T cell repertoires in COVID-19. Clones were sequenced by immunoSEQ multiplex PCR, and TCRdb holds only the in-frame ones, with some missing. The repertoire includes roughly 200,000 clones, approximately 80% of them detected once, and roughly 27% sits in the top ten. Input material: peripheral blood. Every receptor here comes from a middle-aged man with acute or convalescent COVID-19.

The chain combines TRBV14 with TRBJ2-5; TRBD1 matches at 8 bases. Germline V gene data show CDR1 as SGHDN and CDR2 as FVKESK. The CDR3 runs to 14 residues. Trimming cost V 1 base and J 5 bases; bases outside gene matches: 3. The CDR3 loop is CASSQGTGRETQYF. The CDR3 DNA follows: TGTGCCAGCAGCCAAGGGACAGGGAGGGAGACCCAGTACTTC. The whole variable domain, remainder taken from reference TRBV14 and TRBJ2-5, is EAGVTQFPSHSVIEKGQTVTLRCDPISGHDNLYWYRRVMGKEIKFLLHFVKESKQDESGMPNNRFLAERTGGTYSTLKVQPAELEDSGVYFCASSQGTGRETQYFGPGTRLLVL.

The chain employs TRBV4-1 and TRBJ1-4, with D uncertain. The CDR3 is 15 residues long. Germline loops: CDR1 MGHRA, CDR2 YSYEKL. Between the trimmed V and J ends, which lost 5 bases and 4 bases, there was a span of 14 bases. The CDR3 is CASSLFHGLNEKLFF. The CDR3 nucleotides read TGCGCCAGCAGCTTATTTCACGGTCTTAATGAAAAACTGTTTTTT.

This rearrangement joins TRBV4-1 to TRBJ2-2; 7 bases fit TRBD1. V lost 0 bases and J lost 3; bases outside the gene matches: 10. Germline-derived CDR1 and CDR2 are MGHRA and YSYEKL. This CDR3 has 18 residues. This CDR3 reads CASSQETWGTAYTGELFF. For the CDR3, the DNA is TGCGCCAGCAGCCAAGAGACTTGGGGGACAGCATACACCGGGGAGCTGTTTTTT.

Notes on this clone: The sample carries other DNA sequences with the same CDR3. V is TRBV18 and J is TRBJ1-2; 8 nucleotides align to TRBD1. J gave up 4 bases and V 3 bases, and 1 base lay outside the gene matches. CDR3 length: 13 residues. The V gene's germline CDR1 is KGHSH and CDR2 LQKENI. CDR3 loop: CASSPGQGYGYTF. The CDR3 bases are TGTGCCAGCTCACCTGGACAGGGCTATGGCTACACCTTC.

This clone was picked up a small number of times. CDR3 in DNA: TGTGCCAGCAGTGTAGCATCGCCGGACTTCGAGCAGTACTTC. This codes for CASSVASPDFEQYF. This chain links TRBV2 with TRBJ2-7; a weak D match, TRBD2 (5 bases). There are 14 residues in the CDR3. Trimming removed 4 bases at V and 6 bases at J, with 16 bases between. Germline assignment: CDR1 SNHLY and CDR2 FYNNEI. The full variable domain, its missing parts supplied by reference TRBV2 and TRBJ2-7, is EPEVTQTPSHQVTQMGQEVILRCVPISNHLYFYWYRQILGQKVEFLVSFYNNEISEKSEIFDDQFSVERPDGSNFTLKIRSTKLEDSAMYFCASSVASPDFEQYFGPGTRLTVT.

This chain uses TRBV4-1 with TRBJ1-2; no clear D gene. Trimming left V 0 bases short and J 0 bases short, with 5 bases between. The CDR3 spans 14 residues. CDR1 and CDR2 (germline): MGHRA, YSYEKL. The CDR3 is CASSQDQTNYGYTF. For the CDR3, the DNA is TGCGCCAGCAGCCAAGACCAGACTAACTATGGCTACACCTTC.

The chain carries TRBV5-1 and TRBJ2-5; 9 bases agree with TRBD1. Germline CDR1 SGHRS, CDR2 YFSETQ. The CDR3 contains 14 residues. With 4 bases clipped from V and 5 bases from J, the junction kept 6 bases outside the gene matches. The CDR3 region has the DNA TGCGCCAGCAGCCGGGGACAGGGACTGGAGACCCAGTACTTC. Translation: CASSRGQGLETQYF.

The chain links TRBV19 to TRBJ2-1; 11 positions agree with TRBD2. The CDR3 extends over 16 amino acids. The V gene end was trimmed by 3 bases and the J gene end by 4 bases; junction bases not matched to a gene: 5. The germline V gene has CDR1 LNHDA and CDR2 SQIVND (reference sequence). For the CDR3, the DNA is TGTGCCAGTAGTATTACTAGCGGGAGTCTGTACAATGAGCAGTTCTTC. It yields the protein CASSITSGSLYNEQFF. The variable domain in full, completed from reference TRBV19 and TRBJ2-1, reads DGGITQSPKYLFRKEGQNVTLSCEQNLNHDAMYWYRQDPGQGLRLIYYSQIVNDFQKGDIAEGYSVSREKKESFPLTVTSAQKNPTAFYLCASSITSGSLYNEQFFGPGTRLTVL.

The V call is TRBV6-5, the J call TRBJ2-7; 12 bases align to TRBD2. Germline CDR1 is MNHEY and CDR2 is SVGAGI. The CDR3 totals 16 residues. Unmatched junction bases numbered 8, after V lost 4 bases and J lost 4 bases. DNA for the CDR3: TGTGCCAGCAGTTCCTTCAGACTAGCGGGAGTGTACGAGCAGTACTTC. It is translated as CASSSFRLAGVYEQYF.

This chain joins TRBV27 and TRBJ1-2; D gene ambiguous. CDR1 MNHEY and CDR2 SMNVEV come from the germline V gene (reference sequence). V was shortened by 7 bases and J by 7 bases, with 7 bases between the two germline ends. The CDR3 extends over 10 amino acids. Here the CDR3 DNA reads TGTGCCAGCACCCCGTCTGGCTACACCTTC. This codes for CASTPSGYTF.

The J gene is TRBJ1-1, the V gene TRBV5-5, with 7 bases lining up with TRBD1. Germline values: CDR1 SGHKS, CDR2 YYEKEE (reference sequence). The CDR3 runs 16 residues. The J segment lost 4 bases and the V segment lost 3 bases, leaving 12 bases of the junction unmatched. The DNA for the CDR3 is TGTGCCAGCAGCTGGGGGGCAGCGACAGGGATCACTGAAGCTTTCTTT. It translates to CASSWGAATGITEAFF.

The chain carries TRBV5-1 and TRBJ2-3; D is ambiguous. The CDR3 has 14 amino acids. Germline CDR1 is SGHRS and CDR2 is YFSETQ. Trimming took 1 base from V and 0 from J, leaving 6 bases between them. The CDR3, as DNA: TGCGCCAGCAGCTTGTCCTTCAGCACAGATACGCAGTATTTT. As protein: CASSLSFSTDTQYF.

The chain links TRBV5-1 to TRBJ2-2; D is uncertain. The V and J ends lost 0 bases and 3 bases respectively, with 6 bases between them. CDR1 is SGHRS, CDR2 YFSETQ, per germline. The CDR3 runs to 14 residues. The CDR3 is CASSLALDTGELFF. The CDR3 DNA reads TGCGCCAGCAGCTTGGCCCTAGACACCGGGGAGCTGTTTTTT.

This chain joins TRBV7-9 and TRBJ2-1, with 9 positions matching TRBD2. The germline gives CDR1 SEHNR, CDR2 FQNEAQ (reference sequence). The CDR3 has 16 residues. V lost 4 bases, J lost 3 bases, and 7 bases stayed unmatched. For the CDR3, the DNA is TGTGCCAGCAGCTCTCTAGCGGGGTATGGCTACAATGAGCAGTTCTTC. It is translated as CASSSLAGYGYNEQFF.

Written as DNA, the CDR3 is TGTGCCAGCTCCCTCTCGCCGGAGGACACCATATATTTT. Residues: CASSLSPEDTIYF. This chain links TRBV18 with TRBJ1-3; D gene uncertain. Between the trimmed V and J ends, which lost 6 bases and 8 bases, there was a span of 14 bases. CDR1 is KGHSH and CDR2 is LQKENI in the germline V gene. There are 13 residues in the CDR3.

This clone was seen only once. The chain couples TRBV30 to TRBJ2-2; a possible D gene is TRBD2 (5 bases). Germline loops: CDR1 GTSNPN, CDR2 SVGIG (reference sequence). Trimming took 3 bases from V and 0 from J, leaving 8 bases between them. The CDR3 contains 14 residues. CDR3 amino acids: CAWRGAPNTGELFF. CDR3 coding DNA: TGTGCCTGGAGGGGAGCCCCGAACACCGGGGAGCTGTTTTTT. Supplemented by reference TRBV30 and TRBJ2-2, the full variable domain reads SQTIHQWPATLVQPVGSPLSLECTVEGTSNPNLYWYRQAAGRGLQLLFYSVGIGQISSEVPQNLSASRPQDRQFILSSKKLLLSDSGFYLCAWRGAPNTGELFFGEGSRLTVL.

V usage is TRBV6-5 and J usage is TRBJ2-7; 12 positions match TRBD2. Germline trimming cut 6 bases from V and 4 bases from J; bases unmatched to any gene: 7. The CDR3 consists of 15 residues. CDR1 and CDR2 from the germline V gene are MNHEY and SVGAGI. Written as DNA, the CDR3 is TGTGCCAGCAGAACTAGCGGGAGGCCCATTTACGAGCAGTACTTC. Protein product: CASRTSGRPIYEQYF.